The clone carrying this TCR beta chain appeared a few times. Germline assignment: CDR1 GTSNPN and CDR2 SVGIG (reference sequence). V shed 3 bases and J shed 5 bases, with 11 bases lying between them. There are 13 residues in the CDR3. This entry belongs to a study of Siglec-9 on CD8 T cells in melanoma. Repertoires were generated with immunoSEQ multiplex PCR, while TCRdb's copy carries only in-frame clones and drops some. The data show about 33,000 clones, with roughly 84% seen just once and under 2% held by the top ten. The receptor was isolated from a human donor in good health. This chain connects TRBV30 to TRBJ1-5, with D uncertain. Sequencing input: Siglec-9- CD8+ T cells sorted from blood. This chain's CDR3 is CAWSLFTDQPQHF. In DNA, the CDR3 is TGTGCCTGGAGCCTATTTACGGATCAGCCCCAGCATTTT. The full variable domain, its missing parts supplied by reference TRBV30 and TRBJ1-5, is SQTIHQWPATLVQPVGSPLSLECTVEGTSNPNLYWYRQAAGRGLQLLFYSVGIGQISSEVPQNLSASRPQDRQFILSSKKLLLSDSGFYLCAWSLFTDQPQHFGDGTRLSIL.